This TCR beta chain was captured in a study of cytomegalovirus exposure and HLA in healthy donors. Findings of the study overall: Per a later analysis, HLA-associated TCR beta chains showed more clonal expansion than other, equally common TCR beta chains. The study recorded some 160 TCR beta chains that were cytomegalovirus-associated. Researchers reported that a few CMV-associated chains were confirmed in vitro as CMV antigen-specific.

There were likely unrecorded immune exposures, though donors were nominally healthy when sampled. The study ran its PCR with 60 Vbeta and 13 Jbeta primers. Libraries were prepared by immunoSEQ multiplex PCR; TCRdb keeps only in-frame clonotypes and omits some of them. The repertoire consists of 150,000 to 200,000 clones, with 65% to 80% occurring once and the leading ten covering 1.1%. V lost 3 bases and J 4 bases, leaving 10 bases between the germline ends. The germline V gene has CDR1 SGHTA and CDR2 FQGTGA. CDR3 size: 14 residues. A remark on this clone: As yet, its antigen is unknown.

The rearrangement uses TRBV7-3 and TRBJ2-4; D is unresolved. Specimen: PBMCs. This TCR came from a woman aged 40 to 49 in good health and CMV-seronegative. This CDR3 is CASSFPPLKNIQYF. As DNA, the CDR3 is TGTGCCAGCAGCTTTCCCCCCCTGAAAAACATTCAGTACTTC.